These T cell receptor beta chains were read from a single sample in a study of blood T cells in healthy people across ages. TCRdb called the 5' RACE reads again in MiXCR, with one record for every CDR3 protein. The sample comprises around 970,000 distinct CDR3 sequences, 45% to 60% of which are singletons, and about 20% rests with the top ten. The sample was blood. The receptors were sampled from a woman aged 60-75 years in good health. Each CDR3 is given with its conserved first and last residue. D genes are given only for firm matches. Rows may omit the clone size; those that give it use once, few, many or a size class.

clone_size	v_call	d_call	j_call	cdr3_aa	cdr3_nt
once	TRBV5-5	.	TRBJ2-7	CASSFRGNNEQYF	TGTGCCAGCAGCTTCAGGGGTAACAATGAGCAGTACTTC
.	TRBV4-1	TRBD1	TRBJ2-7	CASSPHRGQTFYEQYF	TGCGCCAGCAGCCCGCACAGGGGGCAAACTTTCTACGAGCAGTACTTC
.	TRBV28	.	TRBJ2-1	CASSRPEGPYNEQFF	TGTGCCAGCAGTAGGCCGGAGGGCCCCTACAATGAGCAGTTCTTC
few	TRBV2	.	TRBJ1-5	CAYSSVNEMHF	TGTGCCTATTCATCGGTAAATGAGATGCATTTT
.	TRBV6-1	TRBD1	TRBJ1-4	CASIRQGINEKLFF	TGTGCCAGCATAAGACAGGGGATTAATGAAAAACTGTTTTTT
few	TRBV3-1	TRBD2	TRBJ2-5	CASSQSGRKETQYF	TGTGCCAGCAGCCAGAGCGGGAGGAAGGAGACCCAGTACTTC
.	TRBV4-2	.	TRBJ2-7	CASSQWAGGYEQYF	TGTGCCAGCAGCCAGTGGGCGGGTGGCTACGAGCAGTACTTC
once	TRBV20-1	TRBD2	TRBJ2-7	CSGPQAAGGSGEQYF	TGCAGTGGTCCCCAGGCGGCGGGAGGGTCTGGCGAGCAGTACTTC
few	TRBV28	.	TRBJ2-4	CASSRENIQYF	TGTGCCAGCAGTCGAGAAAACATTCAGTACTTC
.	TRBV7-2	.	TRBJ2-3	CASSLAGLRRADTQYF	TGTGCCAGCAGCTTAGCGGGGCTTCGTCGCGCAGATACGCAGTATTTT
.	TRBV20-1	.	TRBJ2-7	CSASYPGLITYEQYF	TGCAGTGCTAGTTATCCGGGACTGATAACCTACGAGCAGTACTTC
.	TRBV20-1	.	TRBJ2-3	CSVSFGTVSARTQYF	TGCAGTGTCTCCTTCGGGACCGTGAGCGCGCGGACGCAGTATTTT
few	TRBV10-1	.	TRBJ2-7	CASSESGVSYEQYF	TGCGCCAGCAGTGAGTCGGGAGTCAGCTACGAGCAGTACTTC
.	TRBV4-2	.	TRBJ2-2	CASSQSSTGELFF	TGTGCCAGCAGCCAATCCTCAACCGGGGAGCTGTTTTTT
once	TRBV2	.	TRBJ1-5	CASSVRILRPQHF	TGTGCCAGCAGTGTGCGTATACTGAGGCCCCAGCATTTT
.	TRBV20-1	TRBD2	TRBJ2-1	CSAGLRQGWTSGRNEQFF	TGCAGTGCTGGGCTTAGACAGGGATGGACTAGCGGGAGGAATGAGCAGTTCTTC
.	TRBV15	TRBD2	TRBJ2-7	CATSRVWEGLTYEQYF	TGTGCCACCAGCAGAGTCTGGGAGGGACTCACCTACGAGCAGTACTTC
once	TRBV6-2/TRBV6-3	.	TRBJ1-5	CASSYRGPHSNQPQHF	TGTGCCAGCAGTTACCGGGGACCCCATAGCAATCAGCCCCAGCATTTT
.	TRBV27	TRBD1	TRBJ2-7	CASTFGQGDYEQYF	TGTGCCAGCACCTTCGGACAGGGGGACTACGAGCAGTACTTC
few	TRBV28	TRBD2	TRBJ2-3	CASSPSGRAPDTQYF	TGTGCCAGCAGTCCCAGCGGGAGGGCCCCAGATACGCAGTATTTT
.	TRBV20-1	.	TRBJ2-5	CSASWGGGLETQYF	TGCAGTGCTAGTTGGGGCGGGGGCTTAGAGACCCAGTACTTC
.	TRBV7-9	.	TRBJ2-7	CASSRVGSGNEQYF	TGTGCCAGCAGCCGAGTAGGTTCGGGAAACGAGCAGTACTTC
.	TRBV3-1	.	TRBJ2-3	CAGSQEGDPLTDTQYF	TGTGCCGGCAGCCAAGAAGGGGACCCACTCACAGATACGCAGTATTTT
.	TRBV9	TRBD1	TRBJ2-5	CASSYRPGQRQETQYF	TGTGCCAGCAGCTACCGACCGGGACAGAGGCAGGAGACCCAGTACTTC
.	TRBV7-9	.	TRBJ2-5	CASSPRRETKSRRQETQYF	TGTGCCAGCAGCCCCCGAAGGGAGACAAAGTCGAGAAGACAAGAGACCCAGTACTTC
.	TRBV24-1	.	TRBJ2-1	CATSEPARESSYNEQFF	TGTGCCACCAGTGAGCCTGCACGGGAGAGCTCCTACAATGAGCAGTTCTTC
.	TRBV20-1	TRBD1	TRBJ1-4	CSARDWDRSDEKLFF	TGCAGTGCTAGAGATTGGGACAGGTCGGATGAAAAACTGTTTTTT
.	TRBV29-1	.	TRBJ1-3	CSAIGLSGNTIYF	TGCAGCGCTATAGGCCTCTCTGGAAACACCATATATTTT
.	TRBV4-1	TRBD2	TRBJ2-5	CASSQAGGGRETQYF	TGCGCCAGCAGCCAAGCGGGAGGGGGACGAGAGACCCAGTACTTC
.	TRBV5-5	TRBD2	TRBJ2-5	CASSWGLAGMVQETQYF	TGTGCCAGCAGCTGGGGACTAGCGGGAATGGTCCAAGAGACCCAGTACTTC
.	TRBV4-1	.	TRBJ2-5	CASSQEGGGLGETQYF	TGCGCCAGCAGCCAAGAGGGTGGGGGGCTGGGGGAGACCCAGTACTTC
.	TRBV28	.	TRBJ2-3	CASSPRQYTQYF	TGTGCCAGCAGCCCAAGACAGTATACGCAGTATTTT
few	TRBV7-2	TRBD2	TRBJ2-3	CASSPQTSGSTDTQYF	TGTGCCAGCAGCCCACAGACTAGCGGTAGCACAGATACGCAGTATTTT
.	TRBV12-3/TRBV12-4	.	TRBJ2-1	CASSLAGRAIGDEQFF	TGTGCCAGCAGTTTAGCGGGAAGAGCGATTGGGGATGAGCAGTTCTTC